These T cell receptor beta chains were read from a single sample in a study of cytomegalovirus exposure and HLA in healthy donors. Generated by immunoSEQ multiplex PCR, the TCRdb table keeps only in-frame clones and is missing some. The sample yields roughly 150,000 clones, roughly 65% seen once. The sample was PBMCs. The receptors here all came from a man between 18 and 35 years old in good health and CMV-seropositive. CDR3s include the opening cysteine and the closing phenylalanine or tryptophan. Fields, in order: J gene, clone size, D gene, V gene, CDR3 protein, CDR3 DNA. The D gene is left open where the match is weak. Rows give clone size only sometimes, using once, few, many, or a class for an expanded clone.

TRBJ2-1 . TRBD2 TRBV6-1 CASGGASGYNEQFF TGTGCCAGCGGTGGGGCTAGCGGCTACAATGAGCAGTTCTTC
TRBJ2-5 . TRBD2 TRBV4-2 CASSQKRGAVETQYF TGTGCCAGCAGCCAAAAGCGGGGGGCGGTGGAGACCCAGTACTTC
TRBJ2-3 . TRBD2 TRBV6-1 CASTLAGGQEDTQYF TGTGCCAGCACTCTAGCGGGAGGGCAGGAAGATACGCAGTATTTT
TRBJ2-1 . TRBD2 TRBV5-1 CASSSLLAGGSYNEQFF TGCGCCAGCAGCTCGTTACTAGCGGGAGGATCCTACAATGAGCAGTTCTTC
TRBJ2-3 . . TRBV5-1 CASRQGVADTQYF TGCGCCAGCAGACAGGGAGTAGCAGATACGCAGTATTTT
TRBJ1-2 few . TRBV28 CASSLAGKGYTF TGTGCCAGCAGTTTAGCCGGGAAGGGCTACACCTTC
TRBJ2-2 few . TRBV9 CASSSRDIGAGELFF TGTGCCAGCAGCTCACGGGACATAGGGGCCGGGGAGCTGTTTTTT
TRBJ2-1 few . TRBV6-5 CASSPLGVNEQFF TGTGCCAGCAGTCCTTTAGGGGTGAATGAGCAGTTCTTC
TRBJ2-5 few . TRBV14 CASSQQGIGRGETQYF TGTGCCAGCAGCCAACAGGGGATAGGCAGGGGAGAGACCCAGTACTTC
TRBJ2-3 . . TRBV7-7 CASSLAQNTDTQYF TGTGCTAGCAGCTTAGCACAGAACACAGATACGCAGTATTTT
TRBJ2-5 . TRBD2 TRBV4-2 CASSPRSGGAEETQYF TGTGCCAGCAGCCCGCGTAGCGGGGGGGCCGAGGAGACCCAGTACTTC
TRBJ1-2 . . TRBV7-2 CASSLIGRVTF TGTGCCAGCAGCTTAATCGGGCGGGTCACCTTC
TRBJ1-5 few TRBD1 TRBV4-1 CASSPDRVRNQPQHF TGCGCCAGCAGCCCGGACAGGGTAAGGAATCAGCCCCAGCATTTT
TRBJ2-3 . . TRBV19 CASMSFGSSDTQYF TGTGCCAGTATGTCATTCGGGAGTTCAGATACGCAGTATTTT
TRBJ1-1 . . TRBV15 CATSRAGAIEAFF TGTGCCACCAGCAGGGCAGGGGCGATTGAAGCTTTCTTT
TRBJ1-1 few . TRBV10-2 CASGSSGNTEAFF TGCGCCAGCGGTTCCTCGGGGAACACTGAAGCTTTCTTT
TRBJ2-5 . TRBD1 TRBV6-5 CASSTYDRGAETQYF TGTGCCAGCAGTACTTACGACAGGGGAGCGGAGACCCAGTACTTC
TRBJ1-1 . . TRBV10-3 CAIEGEHGEAFF TGTGCCATCGAAGGGGAACATGGTGAAGCTTTCTTT
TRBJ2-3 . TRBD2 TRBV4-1 CASSRSGLAGGVEYF TGCGCCAGCAGCCGATCGGGACTAGCGGGAGGGGTTGAGTATTTT
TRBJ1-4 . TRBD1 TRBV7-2 CASSSQGTGGEKLFF TGTGCCAGCAGCTCACAGGGGACGGGGGGGGAAAAACTGTTTTTT
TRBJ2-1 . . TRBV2 CASSDRAGQEQFF TGTGCCAGCAGTGACAGGGCGGGACAGGAGCAGTTCTTC
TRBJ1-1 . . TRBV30 CAWGHMNTEAFF TGTGCCTGGGGCCATATGAACACTGAAGCTTTCTTT
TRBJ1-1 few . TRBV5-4 CASTRQGSTEAFF TGTGCCAGCACAAGGCAGGGATCCACTGAAGCTTTCTTT